The 14 T cell receptor beta chains below come from one sample, sequenced in a study of molecular identifiers for immune sequencing clone quantification. TCRdb re-derived calls from the PCR reads in MiXCR, one entry per CDR3 protein. The table has over 600,000 distinct CDR3 sequences, 20% seen once. The sample consisted of naive CD8+ T cells from blood, with Jurkat cell RNA spiked in. This sample's subset: FACS-sorted CD8+CD4-CCR7+CD45RA+ naive T cells. These TCRs come from a human donor in good health. Some libraries in this study had Jurkat cell RNA spiked in.

This clonotype was recorded at least ten times. This sequence joins TRBV20-1 and TRBJ1-1; weak D call: TRBD1 (6 bases). Looked up from germline, CDR1 is DFQATT and CDR2 is SNEGSKA (reference sequence). The CDR3 contains 13 residues. V lost 3 bases and J 5 bases, leaving 13 bases between the germline ends. This chain's CDR3 is CSARAAGTTEAFF. In DNA form, the CDR3 reads TGCAGTGCTAGGGCGGCAGGGACAACTGAAGCTTTCTTT.

Notes on this clonotype: It may be a read error: a sequence one base away is much more abundant. V and J are TRBV2 and TRBJ2-5; perhaps TRBD2 as D (6 bases). Germline V gene lookup returns CDR1 SNHLY and CDR2 FYNNEI. Trimming cost V 6 bases and J 4 bases, with 15 bases left between them. The CDR3 length is 14 residues. The CDR3 is CASRSGTQPETQYF. The CDR3 DNA reads TGTGCCAGCAGATCCGGGACTCAGCCAGAGACCCAGTACTTC.

The chain is built from TRBV6-2 or TRBV6-3 and TRBJ2-5; 8 positions agree with TRBD2. CDR1 is MNHEY, CDR2 SVGEGT, per germline. The CDR3 is 16 residues long. Trimming removed 2 bases from V and 2 bases from J; junction bases left unmatched: 7. CDR3 sequence: CASSYAAGGLQETQYF. CDR3 nucleotide sequence: TGTGCCAGCAGTTACGCGGCGGGGGGCCTACAAGAGACCCAGTACTTC.

This clonotype was picked up a small number of times. The chain recombines TRBV21-1 with TRBJ2-7. TRBV21-1 is a pseudogene. The CDR3 runs to 14 residues. The CDR3 region is CASRVPSGRYEQYF. The CDR3 DNA sequence: TGTGCCAGCAGAGTTCCTTCCGGACGCTACGAGCAGTACTTC.

As for this clonotype: Just one base apart from a much larger clone, this may be a read error. This sequence joins TRBV27 and TRBJ2-7; 7 bases match TRBD1. Germline values: CDR1 MNHEY, CDR2 SMNVEV (reference sequence). V lost 4 bases and J lost 6; bases outside the gene matches: 9. This CDR3 contains 14 residues. CDR3 loop: CASSWGQGVREQYF. CDR3 in DNA: TGTGCCAGCAGTTGGGGGCAGGGGGTCCGCGAGCAGTACTTC.

Concerning this clonotype itself: A much more abundant neighbour one base away suggests this may be a read error. This chain's CDR3 is CSVGPGQGDVYGYTF. CDR3 in DNA: TGCAGTGTCGGACCGGGACAGGGGGACGTCTATGGCTACACCTTC. This chain uses TRBV20-1 with TRBJ1-2; TRBD1 matches at 11 bases. From germline, CDR1 is DFQATT and CDR2 SNEGSKA (reference sequence). The CDR3 contains 15 residues. Losses at the gene ends were 7 bases for V and 4 bases for J; bases not matched to a gene: 11.

The chain joins TRBV6-5 to TRBJ2-1; D is possibly TRBD2 (6 bases). The germline V gene has CDR1 MNHEY and CDR2 SVGAGI. Trimming stripped 6 bases from V and 3 bases from J, with 12 bases between. This CDR3 contains 14 residues. DNA for the CDR3: TGTGCCAGCAGCTCGAGTAGCGGCTACAATGAGCAGTTCTTC. As protein: CASSSSSGYNEQFF.

This clonotype was seen a handful of times. The CDR3 spells CASSFGTGANYGYTF. Here the CDR3 DNA reads TGTGCCAGCAGCTTTGGGACAGGGGCTAACTATGGCTACACCTTC. The V call is TRBV5-6, the J call TRBJ1-2; 10 bases map to TRBD1. The germline CDR1 and CDR2 sequences are SGHDT and YYEEEE. This CDR3 region has 15 residues. V was pared by 2 bases and J by 0 bases, with 1 base of the junction left unmatched.

This clonotype was observed at least ten times. The chain couples TRBV29-1 to TRBJ2-5; 13 positions match TRBD2. The CDR3 runs to 18 residues. J lost 1 base, V lost 1 base, and 9 bases had no gene match. The V gene's germline CDR1 is SQVTM and CDR2 ANQGSEA. The CDR3: CSVEAPRLAGGLQETQYF. CDR3 bases: TGCAGCGTTGAAGCCCCGAGACTAGCGGGGGGACTCCAAGAGACCCAGTACTTC.

The chain links TRBV7-9 to TRBJ2-5, with TRBD1 matching 9 bases. V trimming: 5 bases; J trimming: 3 bases; junction bases outside the gene matches: 7. Germline V gene lookup returns CDR1 SEHNR and CDR2 FQNEAQ (reference sequence). The CDR3 extends over 15 amino acids. In DNA, the CDR3 is TGTGCCAGCAGCGTACCCGGGACAGGGAAAGAGACCCAGTACTTC. As protein: CASSVPGTGKETQYF.

This clonotype occurred many times. This chain connects TRBV7-9 to TRBJ2-2, with D perhaps matching TRBD1 or TRBD2 (5 bases each). Germline V gene data show CDR1 as SEHNR and CDR2 as FQNEAQ (reference sequence). V lost 5 bases, J lost 5 bases, and 15 bases lay in between. This CDR3 has 15 amino acids. CDR3 residues: CASSLHGAGTGELFF. CDR3 coding DNA: TGTGCCAGCAGCCTCCACGGGGCAGGGACCGGGGAGCTGTTTTTT.

This clonotype was seen many times. The CDR3 region has the DNA TGTGCCAGCAGCCCGAAGGGGGAAGAGACCCAGTACTTC. Its translation: CASSPKGEETQYF. This chain joins TRBV7-9 and TRBJ2-5, with D possibly being TRBD1 (6 bases). The CDR3 covers 13 residues. Looked up from germline, CDR1 is SEHNR and CDR2 is FQNEAQ (reference sequence). The germline V and J ends were trimmed by 5 bases and 3 bases, with 10 bases remaining between them.

As concerns this clonotype: One end of the junction varies from germline; a read error may be responsible. The gene calls are TRBV6-5 and TRBJ2-1; D remains unclear. CDR1 is MNHEY and CDR2 is SVGAGI in the germline V gene. The CDR3 is 13 residues long. This CDR3 reads CASSPSRMDEQLF. The CDR3 DNA reads TGTGCCAGCAGTCCCTCGCGGATGGATGAGCAGCTCTTC.

In regard to this clonotype: This sequence may be a read error, since a much larger clone differs from it by one base. This CDR3 is CASSVALTDGPLHF. The CDR3 bases are TGTGCCAGCAGCGTAGCTTTGACAGATGGACCCCTCCACTTT. The chain carries TRBV9 and TRBJ1-6; TRBD1 might be the D (5 bases). CDR1 is SGDLS, CDR2 YYNGEE, per germline. The CDR3 totals 14 residues. V lost 0 bases to trimming and J lost 12 bases, with 13 bases between them.